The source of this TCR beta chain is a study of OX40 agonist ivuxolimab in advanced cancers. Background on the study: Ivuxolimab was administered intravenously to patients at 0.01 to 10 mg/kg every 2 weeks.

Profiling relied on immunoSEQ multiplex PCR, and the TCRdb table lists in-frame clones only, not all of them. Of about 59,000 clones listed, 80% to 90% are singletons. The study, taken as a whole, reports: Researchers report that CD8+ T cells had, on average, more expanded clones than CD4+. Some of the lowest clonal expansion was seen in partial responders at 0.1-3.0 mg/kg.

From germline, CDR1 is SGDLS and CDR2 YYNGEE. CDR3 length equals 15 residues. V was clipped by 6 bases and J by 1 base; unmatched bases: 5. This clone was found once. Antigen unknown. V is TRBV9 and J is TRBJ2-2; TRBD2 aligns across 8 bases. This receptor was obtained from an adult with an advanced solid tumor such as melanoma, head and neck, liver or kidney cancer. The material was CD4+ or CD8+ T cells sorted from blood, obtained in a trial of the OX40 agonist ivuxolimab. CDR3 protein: CASNLAGMNTGELFF. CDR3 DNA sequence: TGTGCCAGCAACTTAGCGGGAATGAACACCGGGGAGCTGTTTTTT.